What follows are 2 T cell receptor beta chains derived from one specimen sequenced in a study of T cell changes during pregnancy in multiple sclerosis. Sequencing used immunoSEQ multiplex PCR; TCRdb keeps in-frame clones, though not all of them. The repertoire holds about 40,000 clones, with roughly nine tenths as singletons. This material consisted of CD4+ T cells from peripheral blood mononuclear cells, taken in the third trimester of pregnancy. The source is a female donor with multiple sclerosis, enrolled in a pregnancy study.

CDR3 in amino acids: CASSLGTKTTYNEQFF. The CDR3 DNA sequence: TGTGCCAGCAGCCTTGGGACAAAAACTACCTACAATGAGCAGTTCTTC. J is TRBJ2-1 and V is TRBV11-2, with a weak D call TRBD1 (6 bases). The CDR3 extends over 16 amino acids. CDR1 is SGHAT, CDR2 FQNNGV, per germline. Trimming removed 5 bases at V and 2 bases at J, with 16 bases between.

V and J are TRBV10-2 and TRBJ2-1; D ambiguous. Per the germline V gene, CDR1 is WSHSY and CDR2 is SAAADI. The CDR3 has 13 residues. The germline V and J ends were trimmed by 0 bases and 16 bases, with 16 bases remaining between them. The CDR3 loop is CASSESSGSSSFF. CDR3 nucleotide sequence: TGCGCCAGCAGTGAGTCGTCAGGAAGTAGTTCATTCTTC.